This TCR beta chain was retrieved from a study of low-dose radiotherapy and immunotherapy resistance in tumors (dated 2022 in TCRdb). Concerning the study at large: Cohort 1 received 0.5 Gy per fraction every 2 weeks, with a prescribed total PTV dose of 6.5 Gy. Patients in Cohort 2 were given 1 Gy per fraction every two weeks, for a total of 13 Gy across 26 weeks. Nivolumab and ipilimumab were both given intravenously, with nivolumab at a 240 mg flat dose every two weeks and ipilimumab at 1 mg/kg every six weeks. Cyclophosphamide 200 mg/m2 was given intravenously every two weeks, one day before each radiation and immunotherapy administration. Starting on cycle 1 day 1, patients took 300 mg of aspirin by mouth once a day for four cycles. No randomization into treatment groups was done for the people taking part in the trial. Eight patients were included in the translational analysis, namely three from the first dose cohort plus the first five from the second dose cohort.

The donors came from RACIN, which was a single-arm phase I dose-escalation trial that paired nivolumab and ipilimumab with aspirin, low-dose cyclophosphamide and low-dose radiotherapy. Patients with advanced, TIL-negative solid tumors were considered eligible. First-strand cDNA was synthesized with Superscript III and a set of TRAV- and TRBV-specific primers, covering both TCRalpha and TCRbeta chains. TCRs were amplified with Phusion for around 18 PCR cycles using a constant-region primer together with the adapter attached to the V primers. The MessageAmp II aRNA Amplification Kit was used to amplify the isolated mRNA, with in vitro transcription run for approximately 15 hours at 37 degrees C. The Dynabeads mRNA DIRECT Purification Kit was used to isolate mRNA for TCR sequencing. A second approximately 25-cycle Phusion PCR added indexed Illumina adapters, and products were purified with AMPure XP beads. On the authors' methods: Custom Perl scripts were used to pool TCR sequences that encoded the same protein, to remove out-of-frame sequences, and to calculate the abundance of each clonotype. Any TCR sequence backed by just one read was left out of the analysis. The metrics used to describe the repertoires included Shannon entropy, Gini index, clonality, richness, and the frequency of TCRs shared between repertoires. TCRdb trimmed the raw reads at Q25, called clones with MiXCR and kept productive beta chains. Under each unique CDR3 protein, matching rows form one entry showing the most common genes and DNA. The V and J calls were not made by the authors but by TCRdb's processing. The sample table lists fewer than 20,000 distinct CDR3 sequences, roughly 70% of them with a count of one. The top ten clonotypes cover more than 9.5% of the sample.

About this clonotype: The antigen this receptor binds is unknown. No much larger clonotype is one base removed from it; base qualities were not supplied.

From its cysteine to its phenylalanine, the CDR3 spans 15 amino acids. Left in the record is the CDR3 DNA by itself, 45 bases read in frame from the first base. V is shortened by 3 bases, J by 7 bases, and the region joining them spans 19 bases. Taken from the germline V gene (reference sequence), the CDR1 and CDR2 loops are DFQATT and SNEGSKA. This receptor was identified in a human donor with advanced metastatic prostate, ovarian, gallbladder or colorectal cancer (not recorded which). This table probably holds off-target reads from a library built for another chain. The chain employs TRBV20-1 and TRBJ1-5; TRBD1 is perhaps the D gene, given 6 matching bases. The CDR3 sequence is CSASWDEGGVQPQHF. The DNA reads as follows: TGCAGTGCTAGCTGGGATGAGGGGGGGGTACAGCCCCAGCATTTT.